This T cell receptor (beta chain) is drawn from a study of blood T cell repertoires in COVID-19. Study background: The study drew acute and convalescent COVID-19 samples from the United States, Italy and Spain. In each case, the material was cDNA or gDNA derived from T cells, B-cell-depleted T cells, or PBMCs.

Germline-derived CDR1 and CDR2 are MDHEN and SYDVKM. The CDR3 loop spans 12 amino acids. The V end lost 5 bases, the J end lost 8 bases, and 12 bases lay between the germline ends. Study processing details: Counts of nucleated cells, estimated from reference gene primer amplification, were obtained. Assay used: immunoSEQ multiplex PCR; TCRdb lists only in-frame clones, some missing. V and J calls and clone size are given by that table; D and trimming were obtained from the DNA. The sample lists a few hundred thousand clones, 85% to 90% occurring once. The sample taken for sequencing was peripheral blood. The J gene is TRBJ1-2, the V gene TRBV28; D is undetermined. The TCR originated in a woman in her seventies with active or convalescent COVID-19. CDR3 sequence: CASSGPNWGYTF. In DNA, the CDR3 is TGTGCCAGCAGTGGCCCCAATTGGGGCTACACCTTC.